Below, 5 T cell receptor beta chains from the same sample are listed, as sequenced in a study of T cell repertoires in cytomegalovirus infection. Each CDR3 protein is one row after TCRdb ran MiXCR on the reads. In the table there are fewer than 250,000 distinct CDR3 sequences, roughly 22% of which are singletons. Source material: CD8+ T cells from PBMCs. The receptors derive from a human donor in good health (CMV status not recorded). Some clones in this sample may be carry-over from other donors' samples.

V usage is TRBV29-1 and J usage is TRBJ2-1, with 8 nucleotides matching TRBD1. Looked up from germline, CDR1 is SQVTM and CDR2 is ANQGSEA. The CDR3 has 14 amino acids. V lost 5 bases and J lost 0; bases outside the gene matches: 3. This CDR3 reads CSVCTGGSYNEQFF. Written as DNA, the CDR3 is TGCAGCGTTTGTACAGGGGGCTCCTACAATGAGCAGTTCTTC.

V gene TRBV3-1 combines with J gene TRBJ1-2; D gene unclear. V was cut by 6 bases and J by 2 bases, with 13 bases left in between. The CDR3 runs 14 residues. Germline loops: CDR1 LGHDT, CDR2 YNNKEL (reference sequence). The DNA for the CDR3 is TGTGCCAGCAGGCCGTCACAGTGGAACTATGGCTACACCTTC. Residues: CASRPSQWNYGYTF.

This clonotype was picked up a small number of times. The chain links TRBV7-3 to TRBJ2-1; 10 bases line up with TRBD2. CDR1 SGHTA and CDR2 FQGTGA come from the germline V gene. This CDR3 is built from 16 residues. J gave up 6 bases and V 4 bases, and 9 bases lay outside the gene matches. This chain's CDR3 is CASSSRVLAGANEQFF. DNA of the CDR3: TGTGCCAGCAGCTCGAGGGTGCTAGCGGGGGCCAATGAGCAGTTCTTC.

This clonotype was detected only a few times. The CDR3 DNA sequence: TGTGCCAGCAAGGACTTAACAGATACGCAGTATTTT. It yields the protein CASKDLTDTQYF. The chain combines TRBV7-6 with TRBJ2-3; D may be TRBD2 (5 bases). V lost 7 bases and J 3 bases, leaving 8 bases between the germline ends. Germline CDR1 SGHVS, CDR2 FNYEAQ. The CDR3 sequence is 12 residues long.

V gene TRBV12-3 or TRBV12-4 combines with J gene TRBJ1-1; D not resolved. The germline V and J ends were trimmed by 1 base and 0 bases, with 15 bases remaining between them. CDR3 length equals 17 residues. The CDR3 protein is CASSLVIRRQLNTEAFF. The CDR3 DNA sequence: TGTGCCAGCAGTTTAGTGATAAGGAGGCAGTTGAACACTGAAGCTTTCTTT.